Listed here are 14 T cell receptor beta chains from one sample, sequenced in a study of CD8+CD57+ T cells in acquired aplastic anemia. The use of genomic DNA as template underpinned the TCR beta VDJ and CDR3 profiling. TCRdb fed the reads into MiXCR, producing one record per CDR3 protein. Among 150,000 or so distinct CDR3 sequences listed, over 50% were seen once. The authors sequenced patients whose flow cytometry had shown CD8+CD57+ cell expansion. The source material was sorted CD4+, CD8+, or CD8+CD57+ T cells (not recorded which) from PBMCs. These TCRs come from a human donor with aplastic anemia.

This clonotype was picked up many times. V gene TRBV6-1 combines with J gene TRBJ1-4, with 10 bases aligning to TRBD1. Per germline, CDR1 MNHNS and CDR2 SASEGT. This CDR3 region has 16 residues. V shed 6 bases, J shed 8 bases, and the junction held 12 bases outside the gene matches. The CDR3 region has the DNA TGTGCCAGCAGCCTCACCCGTGGGACAGGGGTAGAAAAACTGTTTTTT. Its translation: CASSLTRGTGVEKLFF.

V usage is TRBV19 and J usage is TRBJ2-3; no clear D. The CDR3 is 12 residues long. The V and J ends lost 4 bases and 1 base respectively, with 3 bases between them. The germline CDR1 and CDR2 sequences are LNHDA and SQIVND (reference sequence). The CDR3 DNA is TGTGCCAGTAGTAAACGCACAGATACGCAGTATTTT. It is translated as CASSKRTDTQYF.

The genes are TRBV9 and TRBJ2-7; TRBD2 aligns across 10 bases. With V trimmed by 2 bases and J by 4 bases, 6 bases remained unmatched. The germline CDR1 and CDR2 sequences are SGDLS and YYNGEE. This CDR3 is 15 amino acids long. The CDR3 protein is CASSVASGSNYEQYF. CDR3 sequence (DNA): TGTGCCAGCAGCGTCGCTAGCGGGAGTAATTACGAGCAGTACTTC.

This clonotype was seen repeatedly, ten times or more. The DNA of the CDR3 is TGTGCCACCAGCGCAGGCAGGAGCGGCGAGCAGTACTTC. Amino acid sequence: CATSAGRSGEQYF. The rearrangement joins TRBV15 to TRBJ2-7, with a tentative D call TRBD2 (5 bases). CDR1 LNHNV and CDR2 YYDKDF come from the germline V gene (reference sequence). CDR3 length: 13 residues. The ends were cut back, 5 bases at V and 6 bases at J, with 14 bases in the middle.

CDR3 protein: CSVPGQANQPQHF. As DNA, the CDR3 is TGCAGCGTACCGGGACAGGCTAATCAGCCCCAGCATTTT. This sequence joins TRBV20-1 and TRBJ1-5; 8 bases fit TRBD1. CDR3 length: 13 amino acids. CDR1 is DFQATT and CDR2 is SNEGSKA in the germline V gene (reference sequence).

The V gene is TRBV7-2, the J gene TRBJ2-1, with D uncertain. Per germline, CDR1 SGHTA and CDR2 FQGNSA. V dropped 6 bases and J dropped 6 bases, with 12 bases sitting between them. This CDR3 has 13 amino acids. Here the CDR3 DNA reads TGTGCCAGCAGTGTCGGACCCGCCAATGAGCAGTTCTTC. As protein: CASSVGPANEQFF.

This clonotype was seen repeatedly, ten times or more. The chain recombines TRBV20-1 with TRBJ1-2; 9 bases line up with TRBD1. The length of the CDR3 is 12 residues. The V and J ends lost 6 bases and 3 bases, in that order; junction bases with no gene match: 2. Germline CDR1 and CDR2: DFQATT and SNEGSKA (reference sequence). The CDR3 DNA sequence: TGCAGTGCCCGGGACAGGGACTATGGCTACACCTTC. It specifies CSARDRDYGYTF.

The chain couples TRBV7-4 to TRBJ2-5; 11 bases are shared with TRBD2. CDR3 length equals 13 residues. The V and J ends lost 5 bases and 5 bases, in that order; junction bases with no gene match: 1. The germline V gene encodes CDR1 SGHVT and CDR2 SQSDAQ. For the CDR3, the DNA is TGTGCCAGCAGCAGGACTAGCGGGGAGACCCAGTACTTC. Its translation: CASSRTSGETQYF.

The rearrangement joins TRBV15 to TRBJ2-5; D is unclear. The CDR3 totals 13 residues. Germline V CDR1 and CDR2: LNHNV, YYDKDF (reference sequence). The V end lost 0 bases, the J end lost 4 bases, and 6 bases lay between the germline ends. The CDR3 DNA reads as TGTGCCACCAGCAGAGAAGTGGGAGAGACCCAGTACTTC. Amino acids: CATSREVGETQYF.

This clonotype was seen many times. V and J are TRBV19 and TRBJ2-1; possibly TRBD1 for D (6 bases). This CDR3 contains 14 residues. V lost 3 bases and J 4 bases, leaving 10 bases between the germline ends. Looked up from germline, CDR1 is LNHDA and CDR2 is SQIVND (reference sequence). As DNA, the CDR3 is TGTGCCAGTAGTATGTCCGGACAGTACAATGAGCAGTTCTTC. Encoded protein: CASSMSGQYNEQFF.

This clonotype has a count of ten or more. V and J are TRBV6-1 and TRBJ2-3; 7 nucleotides align to TRBD1. Germline V gene lookup returns CDR1 MNHNS and CDR2 SASEGT. The ends lost 6 bases at V and 0 bases at J; junction bases unmatched: 0. There are 13 residues in the CDR3. CDR3 amino acids: CASRQGSTDTQYF. CDR3 in DNA: TGTGCCAGCAGACAGGGGAGCACAGATACGCAGTATTTT.

This clonotype showed up many times. The chain uses TRBV5-5 and TRBJ1-2; D might be TRBD1 (6 bases). The CDR3 extends over 14 amino acids. V was pared by 0 bases and J by 3 bases, with 9 bases between. Looked up from germline, CDR1 is SGHKS and CDR2 is YYEKEE (reference sequence). The CDR3 coding sequence is TGTGCCAGCAGCTTGGAGGACAGCTACTATGGCTACACCTTC. Encoded protein: CASSLEDSYYGYTF.

This clonotype has a count of ten or more. This chain uses TRBV6-8 with TRBJ2-7, with TRBD1 identical over 7 bases. CDR3 length: 15 amino acids. Germline V CDR1 and CDR2: MNHGY, SAAAGT. V trimming: 6 bases; J trimming: 4 bases; junction bases outside the gene matches: 12. CDR3: CASSNPPGQKYEQYF. For the CDR3, the DNA is TGTGCCAGCAGCAACCCCCCGGGACAGAAGTACGAGCAGTACTTC.

This clonotype was recorded at least ten times. The V and J genes are TRBV19 and TRBJ1-1, with 8 positions matching TRBD1. Per germline, CDR1 LNHDA and CDR2 SQIVND (reference sequence). The CDR3 sequence is 14 residues long. With V trimmed by 8 bases and J by 1 base, 6 bases remained unmatched. The CDR3 region is CASRTGWSNTEAFF. CDR3 nucleotide sequence: TGTGCCAGTCGGACAGGGTGGTCGAACACTGAAGCTTTCTTT.